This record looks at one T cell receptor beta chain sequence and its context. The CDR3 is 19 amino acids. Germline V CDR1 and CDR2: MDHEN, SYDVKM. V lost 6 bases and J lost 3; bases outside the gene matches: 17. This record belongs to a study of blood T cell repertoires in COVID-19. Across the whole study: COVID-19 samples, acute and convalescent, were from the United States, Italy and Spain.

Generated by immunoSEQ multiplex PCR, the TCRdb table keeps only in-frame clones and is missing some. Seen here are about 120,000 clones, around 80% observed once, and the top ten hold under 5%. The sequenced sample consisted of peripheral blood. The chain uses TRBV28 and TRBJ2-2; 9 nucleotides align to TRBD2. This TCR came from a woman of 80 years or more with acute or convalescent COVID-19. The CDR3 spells CASSPGRVSGRGDTGELFF. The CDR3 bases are TGTGCCAGCAGCCCAGGGAGAGTTAGCGGGAGAGGGGACACCGGGGAGCTGTTTTTT.